A selection of T cell receptor beta chains follows, all from one sample in a study of blood T cell repertoires in COVID-19. The assay was immunoSEQ multiplex PCR, and TCRdb's table has in-frame clones only and misses some. The data contain a few hundred thousand clones, roughly 88% of them singletons. Sequencing input: peripheral blood. All receptors come from a man aged 50 to 59 with COVID-19, enrolled during active disease. The CDR3 runs from the conserved cysteine through the conserved F or W. Fields, in order: clone size, J gene, D gene, V gene, CDR3 protein, CDR3 DNA. A D gene is named only where the DNA matches it firmly. Expanded clones are given a class, and other clones once, few, many or no size at all.

clone_size: -
j_call: TRBJ2-7
d_call: -
v_call: TRBV5-4
cdr3_aa: CASSPLGGSYEQYF
cdr3_nt: TGTGCCAGCAGCCCCCTCGGGGGCTCCTACGAGCAGTACTTC

clone_size: -
j_call: TRBJ2-5
d_call: -
v_call: TRBV25-1
cdr3_aa: CASSESGWATQETQYF
cdr3_nt: TGTGCCAGCAGTGAATCGGGATGGGCTACCCAGGAGACCCAGTACTTC

clone_size: -
j_call: TRBJ2-2
d_call: -
v_call: TRBV7-9
cdr3_aa: CASSLGQNTGELFF
cdr3_nt: TGTGCCAGCAGCTTAGGTCAGAACACCGGGGAGCTGTTTTTT

clone_size: -
j_call: TRBJ1-5
d_call: -
v_call: TRBV30
cdr3_aa: CAWSQSYSNQPQHF
cdr3_nt: TGTGCCTGGAGCCAGTCTTATAGCAATCAGCCCCAGCATTTT

clone_size: -
j_call: TRBJ1-1
d_call: -
v_call: TRBV12-3/TRBV12-4
cdr3_aa: CASSSDGGRAFF
cdr3_nt: TGTGCCAGCAGTTCAGACGGGGGAAGAGCTTTCTTT

clone_size: -
j_call: TRBJ2-1
d_call: -
v_call: TRBV11-2
cdr3_aa: CASSLSIYNEQFF
cdr3_nt: TGTGCCAGCAGCTTATCCATCTACAATGAGCAGTTCTTC

clone_size: -
j_call: TRBJ1-2
d_call: TRBD1
v_call: TRBV11-2
cdr3_aa: CASAAGGHYGYTF
cdr3_nt: TGTGCCAGCGCTGCAGGGGGCCACTATGGCTACACCTTC

clone_size: -
j_call: TRBJ1-3
d_call: -
v_call: TRBV28
cdr3_aa: CASRPPVVNTIYF
cdr3_nt: TGTGCCAGCAGACCCCCAGTGGTGAACACCATATATTTT

clone_size: -
j_call: TRBJ2-7
d_call: -
v_call: TRBV7-9
cdr3_aa: CASSLSGTYEQYF
cdr3_nt: TGTGCCAGCAGCTTAAGCGGCACCTACGAGCAGTACTTC

clone_size: few
j_call: TRBJ2-5
d_call: TRBD2
v_call: TRBV12-3/TRBV12-4
cdr3_aa: CASSFWGGETQYF
cdr3_nt: TGTGCCAGCAGTTTTTGGGGGGGAGAGACCCAGTACTTC

clone_size: -
j_call: TRBJ2-4
d_call: TRBD1
v_call: TRBV19
cdr3_aa: CASSLAGQGRAKNIQYF
cdr3_nt: TGTGCCAGTAGTTTGGCTGGACAGGGCCGAGCCAAAAACATTCAGTACTTC

clone_size: once
j_call: TRBJ2-1
d_call: TRBD2
v_call: TRBV25-1
cdr3_aa: CASSEPLAGVANEQFF
cdr3_nt: TGTGCCAGCAGTGAACCCCTAGCGGGAGTGGCAAATGAGCAGTTCTTC

clone_size: -
j_call: TRBJ1-1
d_call: -
v_call: TRBV6-5
cdr3_aa: CASSRGRVNTEAFF
cdr3_nt: TGTGCCAGCAGTAGAGGCAGGGTGAACACTGAAGCTTTCTTT

clone_size: -
j_call: TRBJ2-7
d_call: TRBD1
v_call: TRBV25-1
cdr3_aa: CASSEFRGQGKQYF
cdr3_nt: TGTGCCAGCAGTGAATTCAGGGGACAGGGGAAGCAGTACTTC

clone_size: -
j_call: TRBJ1-1
d_call: -
v_call: TRBV7-9
cdr3_aa: CASSRIGGSTEAFF
cdr3_nt: TGTGCCAGCAGCAGAATTGGGGGGAGCACTGAAGCTTTCTTT

clone_size: once
j_call: TRBJ1-2
d_call: TRBD1
v_call: TRBV7-3
cdr3_aa: CASSTGQGNGYTF
cdr3_nt: TGTGCCAGCAGCACAGGACAGGGGAATGGCTACACCTTC

clone_size: once
j_call: TRBJ2-3
d_call: -
v_call: TRBV24-1
cdr3_aa: CATSGPGTSSTDTQYF
cdr3_nt: TGTGCCACCAGTGGACCCGGGACATCTAGCACAGATACGCAGTATTTT

clone_size: -
j_call: TRBJ1-1
d_call: TRBD1
v_call: TRBV5-4
cdr3_aa: CASSLLTGGTEAFF
cdr3_nt: TGTGCCAGCAGCCTCCTTACAGGGGGCACTGAAGCTTTCTTT

clone_size: -
j_call: TRBJ2-5
d_call: -
v_call: TRBV7-2
cdr3_aa: CASSPQVGGQETQYF
cdr3_nt: TGTGCCAGCAGCCCCCAGGTGGGGGGTCAAGAGACCCAGTACTTC

clone_size: -
j_call: TRBJ2-1
d_call: TRBD1
v_call: TRBV7-7
cdr3_aa: CASSPGQDNEQFF
cdr3_nt: TGTGCCAGCAGCCCCGGACAGGACAATGAGCAGTTCTTC

clone_size: -
j_call: TRBJ2-5
d_call: -
v_call: TRBV7-8
cdr3_aa: CASSLDGHPQETQYF
cdr3_nt: TGTGCCAGCAGCTTAGATGGGCATCCTCAAGAGACCCAGTACTTC

clone_size: -
j_call: TRBJ2-7
d_call: -
v_call: TRBV6-5
cdr3_aa: CASRVTESSYEQYF
cdr3_nt: TGTGCCAGCAGGGTAACTGAGAGCTCCTACGAGCAGTACTTC

clone_size: -
j_call: TRBJ1-1
d_call: TRBD1
v_call: TRBV7-2
cdr3_aa: CASSFGYRTGGTEAFF
cdr3_nt: TGTGCCAGCAGCTTTGGCTATCGTACAGGGGGCACTGAAGCTTTCTTT

clone_size: -
j_call: TRBJ2-3
d_call: -
v_call: TRBV6-2/TRBV6-3
cdr3_aa: CASSLLGASTDTQYF
cdr3_nt: TGTGCCAGCAGCCTACTTGGTGCTAGCACAGATACGCAGTATTTT

clone_size: -
j_call: TRBJ2-1
d_call: -
v_call: TRBV15
cdr3_aa: CATSQLQGPSHEQFF
cdr3_nt: TGTGCCACCAGCCAACTCCAGGGTCCCTCGCATGAGCAGTTCTTC

clone_size: -
j_call: TRBJ2-2
d_call: -
v_call: TRBV12-3/TRBV12-4
cdr3_aa: CASKTGTTGELFF
cdr3_nt: TGTGCCAGCAAAACAGGGACCACCGGGGAGCTGTTTTTT

clone_size: -
j_call: TRBJ2-7
d_call: -
v_call: TRBV3-1/TRBV3-2
cdr3_aa: CASSQVNRSYEQYF
cdr3_nt: TGTGCCAGCAGCCAAGTAAACCGGTCCTACGAGCAGTACTTC

clone_size: -
j_call: TRBJ2-3
d_call: TRBD2
v_call: TRBV20-1
cdr3_aa: CSASRAGGTDTQYF
cdr3_nt: TGCAGTGCTAGTCGAGCGGGGGGCACAGATACGCAGTATTTT

clone_size: -
j_call: TRBJ2-3
d_call: TRBD2
v_call: TRBV29-1
cdr3_aa: CSVVTGLASDTQYF
cdr3_nt: TGCAGCGTGGTAACCGGACTAGCTTCAGATACGCAGTATTTT

clone_size: -
j_call: TRBJ1-4
d_call: -
v_call: TRBV6-2/TRBV6-3
cdr3_aa: CASSLRGPTNEKLFF
cdr3_nt: TGTGCCAGCAGTCTCAGGGGACCAACTAATGAAAAACTGTTTTTT

clone_size: -
j_call: TRBJ2-7
d_call: TRBD1
v_call: TRBV11-2
cdr3_aa: CASSLEGRGSYEQYF
cdr3_nt: TGTGCCAGCAGCTTAGAGGGCAGGGGGTCGTACGAGCAGTACTTC

clone_size: -
j_call: TRBJ2-1
d_call: TRBD2
v_call: TRBV10-3
cdr3_aa: CAISEGTSGKGYNEQFF
cdr3_nt: TGTGCCATCAGTGAGGGGACTAGCGGGAAAGGCTACAATGAGCAGTTCTTC

clone_size: -
j_call: TRBJ2-3
d_call: TRBD2
v_call: TRBV9
cdr3_aa: CASSTGTSGTDTQYF
cdr3_nt: TGTGCCAGCAGCACCGGGACTAGCGGCACAGATACGCAGTATTTT

clone_size: -
j_call: TRBJ1-1
d_call: -
v_call: TRBV5-5
cdr3_aa: CASSSVPGYEAFF
cdr3_nt: TGTGCCAGCAGCTCCGTGCCCGGGTACGAAGCTTTCTTT

clone_size: -
j_call: TRBJ2-5
d_call: -
v_call: TRBV19
cdr3_aa: CASRGTGAGRGTGTQYF
cdr3_nt: TGTGCCAGTAGAGGCACTGGGGCGGGACGAGGGACTGGGACCCAGTACTTC

clone_size: -
j_call: TRBJ2-2
d_call: TRBD1
v_call: TRBV19
cdr3_aa: CASSIQGAAGELFF
cdr3_nt: TGTGCCAGTAGTATCCAGGGGGCGGCCGGGGAGCTGTTTTTT

clone_size: -
j_call: TRBJ2-1
d_call: TRBD2
v_call: TRBV19
cdr3_aa: CASTPRPFPGLAGDEQFF
cdr3_nt: TGTGCCAGTACCCCACGTCCCTTCCCGGGACTAGCGGGAGATGAGCAGTTCTTC

clone_size: few
j_call: TRBJ1-3
d_call: TRBD1
v_call: TRBV7-9
cdr3_aa: CASSLSGGSGSGNTIYF
cdr3_nt: TGTGCCAGCAGCTTATCAGGGGGCTCTGGCTCTGGAAACACCATATATTTT

clone_size: -
j_call: TRBJ2-7
d_call: TRBD2
v_call: TRBV9
cdr3_aa: CASSVAGGRSYEQYF
cdr3_nt: TGTGCCAGCAGCGTAGCGGGGGGTCGCTCCTACGAGCAGTACTTC

clone_size: -
j_call: TRBJ2-5
d_call: -
v_call: TRBV11-1
cdr3_aa: CASSSRREPQETQYF
cdr3_nt: TGTGCCAGCAGCTCCCGTCGCGAGCCCCAAGAGACCCAGTACTTC

clone_size: once
j_call: TRBJ1-1
d_call: -
v_call: TRBV12-5
cdr3_aa: CASGPNYANNTEAFF
cdr3_nt: TGTGCTAGTGGCCCCAACTACGCAAATAACACTGAAGCTTTCTTT

clone_size: -
j_call: TRBJ2-1
d_call: -
v_call: TRBV19
cdr3_aa: CASRYQGREQFF
cdr3_nt: TGTGCCAGTAGGTATCAGGGGCGAGAGCAGTTCTTC

clone_size: -
j_call: TRBJ2-3
d_call: -
v_call: TRBV19
cdr3_aa: CASTRFEGDTQYF
cdr3_nt: TGTGCCAGTACCCGATTTGAGGGAGATACGCAGTATTTT

clone_size: -
j_call: TRBJ2-3
d_call: TRBD2
v_call: TRBV27
cdr3_aa: CASMVRGGSTDTQYF
cdr3_nt: TGTGCCAGCATGGTCCGGGGGGGAAGCACAGATACGCAGTATTTT

clone_size: -
j_call: TRBJ2-5
d_call: -
v_call: TRBV5-1
cdr3_aa: CASSLANQGGETQYF
cdr3_nt: TGCGCCAGCAGCTTGGCCAATCAGGGAGGAGAGACCCAGTACTTC

clone_size: few
j_call: TRBJ2-7
d_call: -
v_call: TRBV19
cdr3_aa: CASSIEAHNYEQYF
cdr3_nt: TGTGCCAGTAGTATAGAAGCGCATAACTACGAGCAGTACTTC